This TCR beta chain was identified during a study of early T cells in non-severe SARS-CoV-2 infection. Background on the study: Unsorted whole-blood RNA was sequenced in bulk, leaving chains unpaired. The study's findings and limits: Matches to VDJdb favored anti-spike CD8 responses and missed private and CD4 specificities.

Per the germline V gene, CDR1 is SGHNT and CDR2 is YENEEA. The CDR3 runs 16 residues. V lost 1 base to trimming and J lost 5 bases; unmatched junction nucleotides: 2. Unique molecular identifiers were affixed to single, distinct cDNA molecules. MiXCR, run by TCRdb on the 5' RACE reads, gives a single entry per CDR3 protein. The sample carries 57,000 or so distinct CDR3 sequences, around 12% recorded once. This clonotype has just a few counts. Its target is not known. The clonotype was recovered from an adult who was a healthcare worker with PCR-confirmed SARS-CoV-2 infection or an uninfected control (not recorded which). The sequencing sample was made of whole blood. This rearrangement joins TRBV11-3 to TRBJ2-1; 13 nucleotides agree with TRBD2. CDR3 nucleotides: TGTGCCAGCAGCTTAGGGACTAGCGGGAGAAACAATGAGCAGTTCTTC. Protein: CASSLGTSGRNNEQFF.